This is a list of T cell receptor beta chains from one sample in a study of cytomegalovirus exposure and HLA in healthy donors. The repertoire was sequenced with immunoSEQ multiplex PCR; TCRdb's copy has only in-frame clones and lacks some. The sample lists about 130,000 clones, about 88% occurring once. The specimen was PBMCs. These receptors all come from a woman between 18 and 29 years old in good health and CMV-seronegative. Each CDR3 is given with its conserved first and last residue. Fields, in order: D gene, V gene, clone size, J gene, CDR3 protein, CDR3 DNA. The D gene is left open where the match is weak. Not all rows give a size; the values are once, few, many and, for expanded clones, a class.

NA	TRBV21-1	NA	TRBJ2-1	CASSKALRGPYNEQFF	TGTGCCAGCAGCAAAGCGCTAAGGGGCCCTTACAATGAGCAGTTCTTC
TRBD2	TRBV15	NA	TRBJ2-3	CATSREREKTDTQYF	TGTGCCACCAGCAGAGAGCGGGAGAAGACAGATACGCAGTATTTT
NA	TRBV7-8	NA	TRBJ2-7	CASRPGEGTYEQYF	TGTGCCAGCAGGCCCGGGGAAGGAACCTACGAGCAGTACTTC
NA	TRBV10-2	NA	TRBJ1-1	CASRGVGQNTEAFF	TGCGCCAGCCGGGGGGTAGGCCAGAACACTGAAGCTTTCTTT
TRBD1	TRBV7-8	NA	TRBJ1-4	CASRSDRGREKLFF	TGTGCCAGCAGATCTGACAGGGGGCGTGAAAAACTGTTTTTT
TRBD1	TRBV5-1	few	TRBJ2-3	CASSLGYRGFGTQYF	TGCGCCAGCAGCTTGGGGTACAGGGGTTTTGGTACGCAGTATTTT
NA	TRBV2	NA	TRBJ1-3	CASSEQGPSSGNTIYF	TGTGCCAGCAGTGAACAGGGTCCTTCCTCTGGAAACACCATATATTTT
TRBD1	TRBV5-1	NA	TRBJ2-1	CASSYTGVNEQFF	TGCGCCAGCAGCTATACAGGGGTCAATGAGCAGTTCTTC
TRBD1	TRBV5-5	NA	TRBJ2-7	CASSLGDSLYEQYF	TGTGCCAGCAGCTTGGGGGACAGTCTATACGAGCAGTACTTC
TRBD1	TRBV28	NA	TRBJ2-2	CASFTGTGYTGELFF	TGTGCCAGCTTTACCGGGACAGGGTACACCGGGGAGCTGTTTTTT
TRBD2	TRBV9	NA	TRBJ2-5	CASSLGGSRETQYF	TGTGCCAGCAGCCTTGGCGGGAGCCGGGAGACCCAGTACTTC
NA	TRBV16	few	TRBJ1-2	CASSQFTGRQGYTF	TGTGCCAGCAGCCAATTTACAGGGCGACAAGGCTACACCTTC
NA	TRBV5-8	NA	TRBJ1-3	CASSLRRTGNTIYF	TGTGCCAGCAGCTTGCGGAGGACTGGAAACACCATATATTTT
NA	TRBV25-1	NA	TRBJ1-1	CASSEPFQGPTEAFF	TGTGCCAGCAGTGAGCCCTTTCAGGGGCCCACTGAAGCTTTCTTT
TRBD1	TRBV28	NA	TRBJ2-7	CASSPAGTGPYEQYF	TGTGCCAGCAGCCCAGCCGGGACAGGGCCCTACGAGCAGTACTTC
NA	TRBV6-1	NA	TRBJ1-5	CASSESPGRGNQPQHF	TGTGCCAGCAGTGAGTCCCCAGGGCGCGGCAATCAGCCCCAGCATTTT
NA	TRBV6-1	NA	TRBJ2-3	CASTLGGAVPDTQYF	TGTGCCAGCACTCTCGGAGGGGCGGTCCCAGATACGCAGTATTTT
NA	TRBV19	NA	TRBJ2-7	CASNPQGIANEQYF	TGTGCCAGTAACCCACAGGGAATCGCCAACGAGCAGTACTTC
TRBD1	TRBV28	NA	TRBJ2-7	CASQTPGQHSSYEQYF	TGTGCCAGCCAGACCCCGGGACAGCATAGCTCCTACGAGCAGTACTTC
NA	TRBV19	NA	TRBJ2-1	CASSHTGTGALEQFF	TGTGCCAGTAGTCACACCGGGACTGGTGCTTTGGAGCAGTTCTTC
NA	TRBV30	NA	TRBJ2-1	CALARVSSYNEQFF	TGTGCTTTGGCGCGGGTCAGCTCCTACAATGAGCAGTTCTTC
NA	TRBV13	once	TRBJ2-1	CASSSRDEQFF	TGTGCCAGCAGCTCCCGGGATGAGCAGTTCTTC
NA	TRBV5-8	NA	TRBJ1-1	CASSFAGERTEAFF	TGTGCCAGCAGCTTCGCGGGGGAGCGCACTGAAGCTTTCTTT
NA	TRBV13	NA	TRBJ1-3	CASSLGQGLSGNTIYF	TGTGCCAGCAGCTTAGGCCAGGGTCTCTCTGGAAACACCATATATTTT
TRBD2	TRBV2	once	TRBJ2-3	CASSGHGDYSDTQYF	TGTGCCAGCAGCGGCCACGGGGACTACTCAGATACGCAGTATTTT
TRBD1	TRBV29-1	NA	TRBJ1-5	CSVVTGATGQPQHF	TGCAGCGTCGTTACAGGGGCAACGGGTCAGCCCCAGCATTTT
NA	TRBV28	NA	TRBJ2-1	CASSSGLNNEQFF	TGTGCCAGCAGCTCGGGACTCAACAATGAGCAGTTCTTC
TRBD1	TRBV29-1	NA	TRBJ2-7	CSVVGDSHYEQYF	TGCAGCGTTGTGGGGGACAGTCACTACGAGCAGTACTTC
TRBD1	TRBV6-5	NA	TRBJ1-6	CASSYTTGTGASPLHF	TGTGCCAGCAGTTACACGACCGGGACAGGGGCATCACCCCTCCACTTT
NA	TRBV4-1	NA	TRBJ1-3	CASSRDADFGSGNTIYF	TGCGCCAGCAGCCGAGACGCGGACTTCGGCTCTGGAAACACCATATATTTT
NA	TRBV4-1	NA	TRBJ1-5	CASSFVLAGGEANQPQHF	TGCGCCAGCAGCTTTGTCTTGGCGGGGGGAGAGGCCAATCAGCCCCAGCATTTT
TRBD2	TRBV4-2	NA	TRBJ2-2	CASSQGSTSGNTGELFF	TGTGCCAGCAGCCAAGGTTCGACTAGCGGGAATACCGGGGAGCTGTTTTTT
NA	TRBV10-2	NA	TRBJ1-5	CASSDVDSSNQPQHF	TGCGCCAGCAGTGACGTTGACAGCAGCAATCAGCCCCAGCATTTT
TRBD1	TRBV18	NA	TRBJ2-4	CASLDRGQNTFGGAKNIQYF	TGTGCCAGCCTTGACAGGGGGCAGAATACCTTCGGTGGCGCCAAAAACATTCAGTACTTC
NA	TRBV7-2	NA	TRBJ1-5	CASSLDMGVSQPQHF	TGTGCCAGCAGCTTAGATATGGGAGTGAGCCAGCCCCAGCATTTT
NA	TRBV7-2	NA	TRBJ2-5	CASSLVGYRRETQYF	TGTGCCAGCAGCTTAGTCGGTTACCGAAGAGAGACCCAGTACTTC
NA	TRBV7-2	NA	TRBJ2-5	CASSPPNVVTQYF	TGTGCCAGCAGCCCACCTAACGTGGTGACCCAGTACTTC
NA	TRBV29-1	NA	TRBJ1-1	CSVSTGNTEAFF	TGCAGCGTCTCGACAGGGAACACTGAAGCTTTCTTT
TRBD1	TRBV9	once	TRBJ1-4	CASSAQDREEKLFF	TGTGCCAGCAGCGCCCAGGACAGGGAAGAAAAACTGTTTTTT
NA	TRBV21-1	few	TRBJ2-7	CASSPMWTESYEQYF	TGTGCCAGCAGCCCAATGTGGACAGAATCCTACGAGCAGTACTTC
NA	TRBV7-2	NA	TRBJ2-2	CASSLADGGNTGELFF	TGTGCCAGCAGCTTAGCCGATGGAGGGAACACCGGGGAGCTGTTTTTT
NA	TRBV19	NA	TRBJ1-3	CASSRRGTPSSGNTIYF	TGTGCCAGTAGTCGCCGGGGTACTCCTTCCTCTGGAAACACCATATATTTT
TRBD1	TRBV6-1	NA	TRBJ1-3	CASRRDRDKGNTIYF	TGTGCCAGCAGGCGGGACAGGGACAAGGGAAACACCATATATTTT
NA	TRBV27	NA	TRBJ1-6	CASSITGPSYNSPLHF	TGTGCCAGCAGCATCACAGGGCCCTCCTATAATTCACCCCTCCACTTT
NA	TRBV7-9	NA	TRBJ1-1	CASSPRTGITEAFF	TGTGCCAGCAGCCCAAGGACTGGAATCACTGAAGCTTTCTTT
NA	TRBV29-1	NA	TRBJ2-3	CSVEGVRPGGTQYF	TGCAGCGTTGAAGGTGTCAGGCCCGGGGGTACGCAGTATTTT
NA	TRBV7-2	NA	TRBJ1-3	CASSLGTVSGNTIYF	TGTGCCAGCAGCTTAGGGACAGTCTCTGGAAACACCATATATTTT
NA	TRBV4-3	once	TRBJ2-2	CASSQERGTGELFF	TGCGCCAGCAGCCAAGAACGAGGAACCGGGGAGCTGTTTTTT